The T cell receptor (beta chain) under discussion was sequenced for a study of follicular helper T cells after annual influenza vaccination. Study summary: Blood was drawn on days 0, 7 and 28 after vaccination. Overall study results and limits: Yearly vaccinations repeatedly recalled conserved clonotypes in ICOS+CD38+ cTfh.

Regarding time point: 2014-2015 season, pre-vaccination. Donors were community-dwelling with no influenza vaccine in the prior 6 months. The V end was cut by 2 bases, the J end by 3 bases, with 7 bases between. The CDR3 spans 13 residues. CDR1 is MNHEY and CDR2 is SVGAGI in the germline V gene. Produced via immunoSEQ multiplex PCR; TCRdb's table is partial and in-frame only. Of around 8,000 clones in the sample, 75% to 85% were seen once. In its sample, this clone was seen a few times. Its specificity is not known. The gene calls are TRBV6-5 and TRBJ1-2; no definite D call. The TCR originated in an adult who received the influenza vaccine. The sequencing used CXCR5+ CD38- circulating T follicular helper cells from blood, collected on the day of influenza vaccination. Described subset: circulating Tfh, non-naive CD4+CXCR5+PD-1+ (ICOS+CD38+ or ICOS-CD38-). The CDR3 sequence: CASSYVRDYGYTF. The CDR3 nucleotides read TGTGCCAGCAGTTACGTACGCGACTATGGCTACACCTTC.